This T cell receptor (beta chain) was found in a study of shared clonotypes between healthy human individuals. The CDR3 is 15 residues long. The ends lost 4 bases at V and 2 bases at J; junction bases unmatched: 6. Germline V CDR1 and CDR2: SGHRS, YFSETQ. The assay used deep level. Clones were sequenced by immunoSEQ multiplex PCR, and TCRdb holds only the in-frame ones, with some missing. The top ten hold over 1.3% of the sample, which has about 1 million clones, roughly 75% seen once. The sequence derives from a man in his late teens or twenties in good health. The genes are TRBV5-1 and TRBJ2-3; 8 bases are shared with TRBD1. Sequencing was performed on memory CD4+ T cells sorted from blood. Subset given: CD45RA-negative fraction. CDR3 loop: CASSQQGGLTDTQYF. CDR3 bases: TGCGCCAGCAGCCAACAGGGGGGCCTCACAGATACGCAGTATTTT.